The clone carrying this T cell receptor (beta chain) appeared many times. The antigen is not known. These data are taken from a study of early T cells in non-severe SARS-CoV-2 infection. Looking at the study overall: The sequenced material was bulk RNA from unsorted whole blood, and its chains were unpaired.

Individual cDNA molecules were tagged with unique molecular identifiers, the study reported. TCRdb fed the 5' RACE reads into MiXCR, producing one record per CDR3 protein. The table shows tens of thousands of distinct CDR3 sequences, with about 6.1% occurring only once. The CDR3 extends over 18 amino acids. Trimming took off 5 bases at V and 2 bases at J, with 19 bases between the two ends. Broader study findings: Comparison of clonotypes with VDJdb favored anti-spike CD8 responses while missing private and CD4 specificities.

The source of this sequence is an adult who was a healthcare worker with PCR-confirmed SARS-CoV-2 infection or an uninfected control (not recorded which). Sequenced input: whole blood. The genes are TRBV12-3 or TRBV12-4 and TRBJ2-6; D ambiguous. CDR3 nucleotides: TGTGCCAGCAGTACACCCTGGCCGCAGGCAGCTGGGGCCAACGTCCTGACTTTC. This codes for CASSTPWPQAAGANVLTF.